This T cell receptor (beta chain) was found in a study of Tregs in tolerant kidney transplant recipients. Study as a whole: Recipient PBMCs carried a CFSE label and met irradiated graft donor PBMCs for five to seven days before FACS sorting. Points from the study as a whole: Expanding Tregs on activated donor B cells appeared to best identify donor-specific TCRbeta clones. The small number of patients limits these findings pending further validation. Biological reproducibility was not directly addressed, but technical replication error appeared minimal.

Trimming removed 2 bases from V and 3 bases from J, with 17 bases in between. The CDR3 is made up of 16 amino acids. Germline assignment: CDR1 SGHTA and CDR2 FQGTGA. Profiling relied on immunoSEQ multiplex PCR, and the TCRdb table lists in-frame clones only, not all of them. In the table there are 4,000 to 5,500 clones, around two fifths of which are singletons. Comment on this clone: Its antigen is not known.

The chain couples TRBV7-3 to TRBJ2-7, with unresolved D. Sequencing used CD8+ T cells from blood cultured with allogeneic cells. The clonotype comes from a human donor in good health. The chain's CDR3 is CASSLVVGPLGYEQYF. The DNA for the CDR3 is TGTGCCAGCAGCTTAGTAGTTGGCCCATTAGGCTACGAGCAGTACTTC.